The entry below gives a single TCR beta chain sequence along with its context. Its antigen is still unknown. This sample stems from a study of cytomegalovirus exposure and HLA in healthy donors. Study findings and constraints: Most sequenced TCRs were rare (though some public TCRs occurred in many donors). Accurate prediction of most subjects' HLA-A and HLA-B alleles from TCR beta sequences was reported.

From germline, CDR1 is ENHRY and CDR2 SYGVKD. V was cut by 8 bases and J by 0 bases, with 9 bases left in between. The CDR3 is 13 residues long. This PCR relied on a set of 60 Vbeta primers and 13 Jbeta primers. Sequencing used immunoSEQ multiplex PCR; TCRdb keeps in-frame clones, though not all of them. Of 100,000 to 150,000 clones listed, 80% are singletons. The V gene is TRBV10-3, the J gene TRBJ2-3, with D unclear. The sequenced sample was PBMCs. This TCR derives from a female donor in good health and CMV-seropositive. CDR3 coding DNA: TGTGCCATCCGTGGTTCTAGCACAGATACGCAGTATTTT. Encoded protein: CAIRGSSTDTQYF.